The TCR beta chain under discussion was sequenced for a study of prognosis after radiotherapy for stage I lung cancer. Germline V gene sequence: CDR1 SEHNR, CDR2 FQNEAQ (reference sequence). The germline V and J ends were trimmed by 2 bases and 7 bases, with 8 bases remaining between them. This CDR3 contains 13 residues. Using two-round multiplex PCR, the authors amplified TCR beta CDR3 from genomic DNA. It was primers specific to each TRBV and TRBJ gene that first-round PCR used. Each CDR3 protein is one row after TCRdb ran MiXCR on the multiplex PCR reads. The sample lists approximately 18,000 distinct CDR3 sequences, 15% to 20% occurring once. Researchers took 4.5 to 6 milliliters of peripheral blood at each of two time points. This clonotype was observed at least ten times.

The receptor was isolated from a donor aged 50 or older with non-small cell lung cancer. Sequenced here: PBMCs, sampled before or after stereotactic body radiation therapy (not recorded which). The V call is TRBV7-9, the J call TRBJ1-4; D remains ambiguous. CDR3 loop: CASSLQLGEKLFF. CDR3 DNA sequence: TGTGCCAGCAGCTTACAACTGGGTGAAAAACTGTTTTTT.